This passage covers 18 T cell receptor beta chains from one sample sequenced in a study of blood T cell repertoires in COVID-19. Sequenced by immunoSEQ multiplex PCR; TCRdb stores in-frame clones only, minus some. The repertoire consists of about half a million clones, with 80% to 90% occurring once and the leading ten covering approximately 2.9%. Sequencing input: peripheral blood. These receptors all stem from a human donor in a cohort sampled during active COVID-19.

The V call is TRBV25-1, the J call TRBJ1-1; D not resolved. The V gene's germline CDR1 is MGHDK and CDR2 SYGVNS. V lost 5 bases and J lost 6, with 19 bases in between. CDR3 size: 15 residues. CDR3 in amino acids: CASSPFKEGLSEAFF. The CDR3 DNA reads TGTGCCAGCAGTCCCTTCAAGGAGGGTCTTTCTGAAGCTTTCTTT.

This sequence joins TRBV7-3 and TRBJ2-1; weak D call: TRBD2 (6 bases). There are 15 residues in the CDR3. V lost 0 bases to trimming and J lost 5 bases, with 11 bases between them. In germline, CDR1 is SGHTA, CDR2 FQGTGA. CDR3 sequence (DNA): TGTGCCAGCAGCTTAACGGGGGGACGAGACAATGAGCAGTTCTTC. Protein sequence: CASSLTGGRDNEQFF.

The genes are TRBV7-9 and TRBJ2-3; a possible D gene is TRBD2 (5 bases). The length of the CDR3 is 13 residues. V gave up 8 bases and J gave up 0 bases, with 9 bases separating them. Germline CDR1 and CDR2: SEHNR and FQNEAQ (reference sequence). In nucleotides, the CDR3 is TGTGCCAGCCGACCGGGGAGCACAGATACGCAGTATTTT. Translating gives CASRPGSTDTQYF.

The chain couples TRBV10-3 to TRBJ2-3, with 7 bases fitting TRBD2. The CDR3 consists of 15 residues. Germline loops: CDR1 ENHRY, CDR2 SYGVKD. The trim removed 8 bases at V and 4 bases at J, leaving 12 bases unmatched. This chain's CDR3 is CAIAGVGREPDTQYF. The CDR3 nucleotides are TGTGCCATCGCGGGAGTGGGGCGGGAGCCAGATACGCAGTATTTT.

V is TRBV30 and J is TRBJ1-2; D is unresolved. Germline V gives CDR1 GTSNPN, CDR2 SVGIG (reference sequence). Between the trimmed V and J ends, which lost 4 bases and 5 bases, there was a span of 11 bases. The CDR3 extends over 12 amino acids. This CDR3 reads CAWISHRYGYTF. CDR3 nucleotide sequence: TGTGCCTGGATATCCCATCGGTATGGCTACACCTTC.

This clone has a handful of counts. V usage is TRBV10-3 and J usage is TRBJ1-1, with D perhaps matching TRBD1 (5 bases). With 0 bases removed from V and 5 bases from J, the gap between germline ends came to 16 bases. CDR1 ENHRY and CDR2 SYGVKD come from the germline V gene. The CDR3 consists of 16 residues. The CDR3, as DNA: TGTGCCATCAGTGAGTCGTATGGCAGGGTAGGGACTGAAGCTTTCTTT. Encoded protein: CAISESYGRVGTEAFF.

The rearrangement uses TRBV7-2 and TRBJ1-1, with a tentative D call TRBD1 (6 bases). The CDR3 is 13 amino acids. With 7 bases removed from V and 4 bases from J, the gap between germline ends came to 13 bases. Germline lookup yields CDR1 SGHTA and CDR2 FQGNSA. This CDR3 is CASTLQGFTEAFF. The CDR3 DNA is TGTGCCAGCACCCTTCAGGGGTTCACTGAAGCTTTCTTT.

This clone appeared a single time. The CDR3 DNA is TGTGCCAGCAGCATCGGGACAGGTATTACCTACGAGCAGTACTTC. Protein: CASSIGTGITYEQYF. The rearrangement joins TRBV11-2 to TRBJ2-7; 8 positions agree with TRBD1. The ends lost 5 bases at V and 2 bases at J; junction bases unmatched: 8. CDR1 and CDR2 from the germline V gene are SGHAT and FQNNGV. CDR3 size: 15 residues.

The CDR3 region has the DNA TGCAGCGCAACAAGGGGACAGGCGAACACTGAAGCTTTCTTT. It yields the protein CSATRGQANTEAFF. The chain combines TRBV29-1 with TRBJ1-1; the match to TRBD1 covers 8 bases. Germline CDR1 and CDR2: SQVTM and ANQGSEA. V shed 7 bases, J shed 1 base, and the junction held 8 bases outside the gene matches. The CDR3 has 14 amino acids. Full variable domain (remainder filled in from reference TRBV29-1 and TRBJ1-1): SAVISQKPSRDICQRGTSLTIQCQVDSQVTMMFWYRQQPGQSLTLIATANQGSEATYESGFVIDKFPISRPNLTFSTLTVSNMSPEDSSIYLCSATRGQANTEAFFGQGTRLTVV.

This chain connects TRBV5-1 to TRBJ1-2, with 7 bases aligning to TRBD1. In germline, CDR1 is SGHRS, CDR2 YFSETQ. This CDR3 has 16 residues. With V trimmed by 0 bases and J by 1 base, 6 bases remained unmatched. The CDR3 here is CASSLVGQENNYGYTF. CDR3 bases: TGCGCCAGCAGCTTGGTAGGACAGGAAAATAACTATGGCTACACCTTC.

V usage is TRBV10-1 and J usage is TRBJ1-1; tentative D call: TRBD1 (6 bases). V dropped 3 bases and J dropped 4 bases, with 9 bases sitting between them. Germline CDR1 is WNHNN and CDR2 is SYGVQD (reference sequence). The CDR3 covers 13 residues. For the CDR3, the DNA is TGCGCCAGCAGTGACAGGGGCGGCACTGAAGCTTTCTTT. Translation gives CASSDRGGTEAFF.

This chain joins TRBV19 and TRBJ2-2; perhaps TRBD1 as D (5 bases). The V and J ends lost 7 bases and 6 bases respectively, with 12 bases between them. CDR3 length: 13 residues. In germline, CDR1 is LNHDA, CDR2 SQIVND (reference sequence). CDR3 DNA sequence: TGTGCCAGTATGATTCAGGGCGCCGGGGAGCTGTTTTTT. Encoded protein: CASMIQGAGELFF.

The chain has TRBV27 and TRBJ2-7; 15 nucleotides match TRBD2. This CDR3 contains 15 residues. Germline CDR1 is MNHEY and CDR2 is SMNVEV (reference sequence). The V and J ends lost 6 bases and 10 bases, in that order; junction bases with no gene match: 10. The CDR3 DNA reads as TGTGCCAGCAGCGAACCGGGACTAGCGGGAGGATTACAGTACTTC. Residues: CASSEPGLAGGLQYF.

The chain uses TRBV2 and TRBJ1-2; D is uncertain. The CDR3 spans 12 residues. V was trimmed by 5 bases and J by 5 bases, leaving 9 bases between them. CDR1 is SNHLY and CDR2 is FYNNEI in the germline V gene. The CDR3 sequence is CASSSTGYGYTF. The DNA for the CDR3 is TGTGCCAGCAGTTCTACCGGGTATGGCTACACCTTC.

Points on this clone: The sample contains more than one DNA sequence encoding this CDR3. The chain uses TRBV11-2 and TRBJ2-1; 7 bases line up with TRBD2. Germline V gene data show CDR1 as SGHAT and CDR2 as FQNNGV. V lost 5 bases and J lost 0; bases outside the gene matches: 4. The CDR3 runs to 15 residues. CDR3: CASSLRTSSYNEQFF. DNA of the CDR3: TGTGCCAGCAGCCTACGGACTAGCTCCTACAATGAGCAGTTCTTC.

The chain links TRBV7-6 to TRBJ2-1; 7 positions agree with TRBD2. The germline gives CDR1 SGHVS, CDR2 FNYEAQ. Trimming removed 0 bases from V and 7 bases from J; junction bases left unmatched: 9. CDR3 length: 16 residues. CDR3 in DNA: TGTGCCAGCAGCTTAGCGTGGGCGGGAGCTGCAAATGAGCAGTTCTTC. This sequence encodes CASSLAWAGAANEQFF.

The rearrangement joins TRBV5-8 to TRBJ1-6; 8 bases align to TRBD1. V dropped 4 bases and J dropped 7; count of bases not matched to a gene: 4. In germline, CDR1 is SGHTS, CDR2 YDEGEE. The CDR3 loop spans 14 amino acids. In nucleotides, the CDR3 is TGTGCCAGCAGCAGACAGGGGCACAATTCACCCCTCCACTTT. As protein: CASSRQGHNSPLHF. Supplemented by reference TRBV5-8 and TRBJ1-6, the full variable domain reads EAGVTQSPTHLIKTRGQQATLRCSPISGHTSVYWYQQALGLGLQFLLWYDEGEERNRGNFPPRFSGRQFPNYSSELNVNALELEDSALYLCASSRQGHNSPLHFGNGTRLTVT.

This rearrangement joins TRBV11-2 to TRBJ2-7; a possible D gene is TRBD1 (6 bases). Germline CDR1 SGHAT, CDR2 FQNNGV. Deletions cut 4 bases from V and 5 bases from J, with 15 bases between. This CDR3 comprises 14 residues. CDR3 nucleotide sequence: TGTGCCAGCAGCTGGAACAGGGTCCCCCACGAGCAGTACTTC. Translating gives CASSWNRVPHEQYF.